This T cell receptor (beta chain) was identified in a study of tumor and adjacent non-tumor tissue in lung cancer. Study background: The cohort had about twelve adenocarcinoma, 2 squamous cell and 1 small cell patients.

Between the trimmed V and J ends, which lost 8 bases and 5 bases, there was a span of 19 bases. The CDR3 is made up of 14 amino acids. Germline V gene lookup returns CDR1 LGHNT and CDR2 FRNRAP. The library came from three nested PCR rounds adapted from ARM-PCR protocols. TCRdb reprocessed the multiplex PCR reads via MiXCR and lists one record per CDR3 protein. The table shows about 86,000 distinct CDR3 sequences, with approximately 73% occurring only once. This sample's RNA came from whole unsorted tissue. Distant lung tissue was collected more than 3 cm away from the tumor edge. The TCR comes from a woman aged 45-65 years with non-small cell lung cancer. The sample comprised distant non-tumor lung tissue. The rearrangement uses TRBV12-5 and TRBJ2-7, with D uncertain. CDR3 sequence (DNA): TGTGCTAGTAACGCGGTTCCTACAAGTGACGAGCAGTACTTC. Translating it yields CASNAVPTSDEQYF.